The clone carrying this T cell receptor beta chain was seen many times. Its antigen is not identified. The length of the CDR3 is 16 residues. CDR1 and CDR2 (germline): DFQATT, SNEGSKA (reference sequence). The V and J ends lost 4 bases and 2 bases, in that order; junction bases with no gene match: 13. These data come from a study of T cells in Graves' hyperthyroidism and ophthalmopathy. Study results and limitations: Most clonotypes expanded in the thyroid (above 0.001) were also present in blood.

Amplified regions were TCR beta CDR3 sequences from RNA transcripts. Primed by the HTBI set, a first-round RT-PCR was run on the TCR CDR3. In TCRdb, the multiplex PCR reads were re-called with MiXCR into one record per CDR3 protein. The sample has over 450,000 distinct CDR3 sequences; 17% are singletons. Investigators excluded patients with uncontrolled infection, other autoimmune disease, pregnancy or lactation. The sample was blood. The gene calls are TRBV20-1 and TRBJ1-1; 7 positions match TRBD1. This receptor was taken from a woman aged 18-35 years with Graves' ophthalmopathy. In DNA form, the CDR3 reads TGCAGTGCTACAGGGACAGTCCACACCAAAAACACTGAAGCTTTCTTT. Encoded protein: CSATGTVHTKNTEAFF.